Listed below are T cell receptor beta chains from one sample, sequenced in a study of metastatic and nonmetastatic thyroid tumors. TCRdb re-called clones via MiXCR from the PCR reads. The sample lists about 4,000 clones; roughly 22% were seen once. Specimen: tumor tissue. Receptor source: a female donor with papillary thyroid cancer or a benign thyroid nodule (not recorded which). Some clones in this sample may be carry-over from other donors' samples. CDR3s include the opening cysteine and the closing phenylalanine or tryptophan. The order of the fields is V gene, D gene, J gene, CDR3 length, clone size, CDR3 protein, CDR3 DNA. A D gene is named only where the DNA matches it firmly. Size values are once, few and many counts, or a class for expanded clones, and some rows have none.

TRBV28	TRBD2	TRBJ2-1	14	few	CASRSGSRYNEQFF	TGTGCCAGCAGGAGCGGGAGTCGCTACAATGAGCAGTTCTTC
TRBV6-2/TRBV6-3	NA	TRBJ2-3	16	few	CASSYARSSLTDTQYF	TGTGCCAGCAGTTACGCGAGGAGCTCCCTCACAGATACGCAGTATTTT
TRBV6-1	NA	TRBJ2-3	14	NA	CASSGTANRDTQYF	TGTGCCAGCAGTGGGACAGCGAACCGGGATACGCAGTATTTT
TRBV6-2/TRBV6-3	NA	TRBJ2-5	14	NA	CASIKGGRTETQYF	TGTGCCAGCATTAAGGGTGGGAGAACGGAGACCCAGTACTTC
TRBV28	NA	TRBJ1-6	15	NA	CASSYPGRLNSPLHF	TGTGCCAGCAGTTATCCCGGCAGATTAAATTCACCCCTCCACTTT
TRBV6-6	TRBD1	TRBJ2-1	15	few	CASRNDRGLYNEQFF	TGTGCCAGCAGAAACGACAGGGGCCTATACAATGAGCAGTTCTTC
TRBV12-5	TRBD1	TRBJ1-5	13	medium-sized	CASEQGYGQPRHF	TGTGCTAGTGAACAGGGGTATGGGCAGCCCCGGCATTTT
TRBV6-1	NA	TRBJ2-1	12	NA	CASGLQGSEQFF	TGTGCCAGCGGTCTCCAGGGGAGTGAGCAGTTCTTC
TRBV30	NA	TRBJ1-3	13	NA	CASGGGSGDTIYF	TGTGCCTCGGGGGGGGGCTCTGGAGACACCATATATTTT
TRBV3-1	NA	TRBJ1-4	15	medium-sized	CASSLKGFSNEKLFF	TGTGCCAGCAGCCTTAAAGGGTTTAGTAATGAAAAACTGTTTTTT
TRBV7-9	NA	TRBJ2-3	14	few	CASSSDTNTDTQYF	TGTGCCAGCAGCTCAGACACAAACACAGATACGCAGTATTTT
TRBV7-6	NA	TRBJ2-3	13	many	CASSSDSTDTQYF	TGTGCCAGCAGCTCTGACTCCACAGATACGCAGTATTTT